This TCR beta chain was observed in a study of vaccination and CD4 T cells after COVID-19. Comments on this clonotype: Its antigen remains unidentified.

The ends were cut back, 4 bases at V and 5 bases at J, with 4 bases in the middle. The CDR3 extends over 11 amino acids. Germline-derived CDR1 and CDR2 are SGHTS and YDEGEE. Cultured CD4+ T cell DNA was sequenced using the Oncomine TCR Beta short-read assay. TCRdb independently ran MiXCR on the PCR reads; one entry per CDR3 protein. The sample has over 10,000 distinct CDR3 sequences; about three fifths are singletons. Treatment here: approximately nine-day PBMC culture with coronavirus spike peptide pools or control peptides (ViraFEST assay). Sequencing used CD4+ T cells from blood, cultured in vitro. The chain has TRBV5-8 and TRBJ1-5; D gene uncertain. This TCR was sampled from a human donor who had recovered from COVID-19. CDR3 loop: CASSRDQPQHF. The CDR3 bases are TGTGCCAGCAGCCGAGATCAGCCCCAGCATTTT.